These 20 T cell receptor beta chains were all obtained from the same sample, sequenced in a study of shared clonotypes between healthy human individuals. The data were produced by immunoSEQ multiplex PCR, yet TCRdb's version contains in-frame clones alone and is incomplete. The profile shows some 2,000,000 clones, under 97% of them singletons. The specimen was naive CD4+ T cells sorted from blood. Subset defined: CD45RA+ positively selected. All receptors derive from a man between 18 and 35 years old in good health.

V and J are TRBV10-2 and TRBJ2-7; D may be TRBD2 (5 bases). This CDR3 contains 13 residues. Per germline, CDR1 WSHSY and CDR2 SAAADI. V lost 8 bases to trimming and J lost 2 bases, with 13 bases between them. The CDR3 spells CASGRGPPYEQYF. The DNA for the CDR3 is TGCGCCAGCGGCCGAGGGCCACCCTACGAGCAGTACTTC.

This chain links TRBV6-5 with TRBJ2-7; 11 bases agree with TRBD1. The CDR3 contains 15 residues. V lost 0 bases to trimming and J lost 6 bases; unmatched junction nucleotides: 4. The germline V gene has CDR1 MNHEY and CDR2 SVGAGI. The CDR3 loop is CASSYSRTGGFEQYF. As DNA, the CDR3 is TGTGCCAGCAGTTACTCTCGGACAGGGGGCTTCGAGCAGTACTTC.

The chain is built from TRBV5-1 and TRBJ2-6; D not certain. Trimming removed 1 base from V and 2 bases from J, with 13 bases in between. CDR3 size: 17 residues. Looked up from germline, CDR1 is SGHRS and CDR2 is YFSETQ. CDR3 residues: CASSLRQFNAGANVLTF. For the CDR3, the DNA is TGCGCCAGCAGCTTGAGGCAGTTTAATGCTGGGGCCAACGTCCTGACTTTC.

The CDR3: CASSQVREAYNEQFF. CDR3 in DNA: TGCGCCAGCAGCCAAGTTCGGGAGGCCTACAATGAGCAGTTCTTC. The chain is built from TRBV4-3 and TRBJ2-1; 7 bases are a match to TRBD2. CDR3 length equals 15 residues. Per germline, CDR1 LGHNA and CDR2 YSLEER. V shed 1 base, J shed 2 bases, and the junction held 2 bases outside the gene matches.

CDR3 in DNA: TGTGCCAGCAGTGAACTATTGGGAGCAGGGGACACTGAAGCTTTCTTT. Its protein is CASSELLGAGDTEAFF. V is TRBV6-1 and J is TRBJ1-1, with D perhaps matching TRBD1 (6 bases). Trimming removed 2 bases at V and 3 bases at J, with 16 bases between. The CDR3 runs 16 residues. Germline CDR1 reads MNHNS; CDR2 reads SASEGT.

The CDR3 DNA reads as TGTGCCAGCAGCCTTACAGGTCTAGATGAGCAGTTCTTC. This translates into CASSLTGLDEQFF. The chain links TRBV5-4 to TRBJ2-1, with a tentative D call TRBD1 (5 bases). V lost 4 bases and J 8 bases, leaving 13 bases between the germline ends. Germline CDR1 reads SGHNT; CDR2 reads YYREEE (reference sequence). The CDR3 loop spans 13 amino acids.

In regard to this clone: Other DNA sequences of this sample code for an identical CDR3. The rearrangement links TRBV10-3 to TRBJ2-5, with D tentatively TRBD2 (6 bases). CDR1 and CDR2 (germline): ENHRY, SYGVKD. The CDR3 has 14 residues. The V and J ends lost 0 bases and 4 bases respectively, with 9 bases between them. In DNA, the CDR3 is TGTGCCATCAGTGAGTCGGGGGGTTCAGAGACCCAGTACTTC. Translated: CAISESGGSETQYF.

The chain couples TRBV19 to TRBJ1-6; maybe TRBD1 (5 bases). This CDR3 is built from 15 residues. Germline V CDR1 and CDR2: LNHDA, SQIVND (reference sequence). The V end lost 7 bases, the J end lost 0 bases, and 10 bases lay between the germline ends. The CDR3 loop is CASTPGSSYNSPLHF. In nucleotides, the CDR3 is TGTGCCAGTACCCCAGGGAGCTCCTATAATTCACCCCTCCACTTT.

The rearrangement links TRBV28 to TRBJ1-5, with D possibly matching TRBD1 (5 bases). With 5 bases removed from V and 5 bases from J, the gap between germline ends came to 13 bases. Germline-derived CDR1 and CDR2 are MDHEN and SYDVKM. The CDR3 contains 14 residues. The CDR3: CASSNSQGHQPQHF. The CDR3 DNA reads TGTGCCAGCAGTAATTCGCAGGGCCATCAGCCCCAGCATTTT. The full variable domain, with the rest looked up from reference TRBV28 and TRBJ1-5, is DVKVTQSSRYLVKRTGEKVFLECVQDMDHENMFWYRQDPGLGLRLIYFSYDVKMKEKGDIPEGYSVSREKKERFSLILESASTNQTSMYLCASSNSQGHQPQHFGDGTRLSIL.

This sequence joins TRBV15 and TRBJ2-7, with D perhaps matching TRBD2 (5 bases). In germline, CDR1 is LNHNV, CDR2 YYDKDF (reference sequence). V lost 3 bases to trimming and J lost 6 bases, with 12 bases between them. The CDR3 loop spans 13 amino acids. CDR3 coding DNA: TGTGCCACCAGCAGCATCGGCGGAGGCGAGCAGTACTTC. Protein product: CATSSIGGGEQYF.

On this clone: Other nucleotide sequences from this sample produce the same CDR3. This rearrangement joins TRBV5-1 to TRBJ2-7; the D is unclear. V lost 3 bases and J lost 0, with 7 bases in between. The CDR3 extends over 13 amino acids. Germline V gene data show CDR1 as SGHRS and CDR2 as YFSETQ. The CDR3 DNA reads as TGCGCCAGCAGCTCGCGCGGCTCCTACGAGCAGTACTTC. Its protein product is CASSSRGSYEQYF.

The chain carries TRBV6-5 and TRBJ1-3, with D maybe TRBD1 (5 bases). The CDR3 is 14 residues long. With 6 bases removed from V and 3 bases from J, the gap between germline ends came to 12 bases. CDR1 and CDR2 from the germline V gene are MNHEY and SVGAGI. The CDR3 region has the DNA TGTGCCAGCAGGCAGGGAGTGGTTGGAAACACCATATATTTT. This gives the protein CASRQGVVGNTIYF.

The V and J genes are TRBV30 and TRBJ2-2, with D possibly being TRBD1 (5 bases). CDR1 and CDR2 (germline): GTSNPN, SVGIG (reference sequence). Trimming cost V 5 bases and J 5 bases, with 15 bases left between them. The CDR3 loop spans 14 amino acids. The CDR3, as DNA: TGTGCCTGGGGGGCATTCCTGGGGACCGGGGAGCTGTTTTTT. Protein sequence: CAWGAFLGTGELFF.

To note about this clone: Other DNA sequences in this specimen translate into the identical CDR3. The chain employs TRBV7-2 and TRBJ2-1; D remains unclear. The V and J ends lost 6 bases and 6 bases respectively, with 6 bases between them. In germline, CDR1 is SGHTA, CDR2 FQGNSA. The CDR3 contains 11 residues. This CDR3 reads CASSNFNEQFF. The CDR3, as DNA: TGTGCCAGCAGTAATTTCAATGAGCAGTTCTTC.

V and J are TRBV11-2 and TRBJ1-5; TRBD1 is a possible D gene (6 bases). Per the germline V gene, CDR1 is SGHAT and CDR2 is FQNNGV. There are 15 residues in the CDR3. The V and J ends lost 3 bases and 0 bases respectively, with 9 bases between them. The CDR3 DNA is TGTGCCAGCAGCTTGTCAGGGGTTAGCAATCAGCCCCAGCATTTT. It translates to CASSLSGVSNQPQHF.

This chain connects TRBV5-6 to TRBJ2-7, with 8 bases aligning to TRBD2. This CDR3 comprises 13 residues. V trimming: 8 bases; J trimming: 2 bases; junction bases outside the gene matches: 6. Germline V CDR1 and CDR2: SGHDT, YYEEEE. This chain's CDR3 is CASTGTSPYEQYF. In DNA form, the CDR3 reads TGTGCCAGTACCGGGACTAGTCCCTACGAGCAGTACTTC.

The CDR3 DNA is TGTGCCAGCAGGGGTCCGGGGGATGGATACGAGCAGTACTTC. Protein: CASRGPGDGYEQYF. The gene calls are TRBV25-1 and TRBJ2-7; the D gene is possibly TRBD2 (6 bases). The CDR3 has 14 amino acids. Per germline, CDR1 MGHDK and CDR2 SYGVNS. V lost 6 bases and J lost 4, with 16 bases in between.

V is TRBV7-8 and J is TRBJ2-2, with D possibly TRBD2 on 7 matching bases. The V gene's germline CDR1 is SGHVS and CDR2 FQNEAQ. With 1 base removed from V and 4 bases from J, the gap between germline ends came to 13 bases. There are 16 residues in the CDR3. The DNA of the CDR3 is TGTGCCAGCAGCTTAGGAGGGGGGGTAACCACCGGGGAGCTGTTTTTT. Translated: CASSLGGGVTTGELFF.

CDR3 sequence: CASTRGATGELFF. The DNA of the CDR3 is TGTGCCAGCACGAGGGGCGCCACCGGGGAGCTGTTTTTT. This chain uses TRBV6-6 with TRBJ2-2; either TRBD1 or TRBD2 may supply D (5 bases each). The germline CDR1 and CDR2 sequences are MNHNY and SVGAGI (reference sequence). Trimming shortened V by 7 bases and J by 4 bases, and 10 bases separated the two germline ends. The CDR3 length is 13 residues.

As for this clone: The same CDR3 also results from other DNA sequences found in this sample. The chain has TRBV30 and TRBJ2-5; unclear D gene. V gave up 1 base and J gave up 0 bases, with 6 bases separating them. The CDR3 is made up of 13 amino acids. Germline V gives CDR1 GTSNPN, CDR2 SVGIG (reference sequence). The CDR3 loop reads CAWSGGYQETQYF. The CDR3 DNA reads TGTGCCTGGAGTGGCGGATACCAAGAGACCCAGTACTTC.